This T cell receptor (beta chain) was documented in a study of cytomegalovirus exposure and HLA in healthy donors. Study-level points and caveats: Presence/absence results assume similar sequencing depth per donor, which may not hold. Reports state that TCR beta sequences accurately predicted most subjects' HLA-A and HLA-B alleles. Confirmation was obtained in vitro that a few CMV-associated chains are specific for CMV antigens.

For this clone: Its antigen is currently unknown.

The CDR3 sequence is 12 residues long. Per germline, CDR1 SNHLY and CDR2 FYNNEI. Deletions cut 8 bases from V and 1 base from J, with 5 bases between. The study ran its PCR with 60 Vbeta and 13 Jbeta primers. Method: immunoSEQ multiplex PCR; TCRdb's copy keeps in-frame clones and lacks some. This sample has 130,000 to 150,000 clones, with approximately 73% found just once. This clonotype was sampled from a woman between 35 and 50 years old in good health and CMV-seronegative. The chain couples TRBV2 to TRBJ2-2; a weak D match, TRBD2 (5 bases). The sequencing sample was made of PBMCs. In DNA, the CDR3 is TGTGCCAGCGGACTGAACACCGGGGAGCTGTTTTTT. This sequence encodes CASGLNTGELFF.